This T cell receptor (beta chain) was sequenced in a study of CD8 T cells in Susac syndrome. This CDR3 has 18 residues. Germline V lookup: CDR1 SQVTM, CDR2 ANQGSEA. The V and J ends lost 7 bases and 3 bases, in that order; junction bases with no gene match: 20. A quantity of roughly 0.5 to 1 ug RNA underwent reverse transcription using random hexamers. TCRdb independently ran MiXCR on the immunoSEQ multiplex PCR reads; one entry per CDR3 protein. Of 210,000 or so distinct CDR3 sequences listed, about 94% are singletons. What was sequenced was CD4+ T cells from PBMCs. The chain joins TRBV29-1 to TRBJ1-4; 7 bases line up with TRBD1. The TCR comes from a human donor with Susac syndrome. CDR3 in amino acids: CSAIWPLTGVGANEKLFF. Written as DNA, the CDR3 is TGCAGCGCCATTTGGCCCCTTACAGGGGTAGGGGCTAATGAAAAACTGTTTTTT. Together with reference TRBV29-1 and TRBJ1-4, the CDR3 gives the full variable domain: SAVISQKPSRDICQRGTSLTIQCQVDSQVTMMFWYRQQPGQSLTLIATANQGSEATYESGFVIDKFPISRPNLTFSTLTVSNMSPEDSSIYLCSAIWPLTGVGANEKLFFGSGTQLSVL.